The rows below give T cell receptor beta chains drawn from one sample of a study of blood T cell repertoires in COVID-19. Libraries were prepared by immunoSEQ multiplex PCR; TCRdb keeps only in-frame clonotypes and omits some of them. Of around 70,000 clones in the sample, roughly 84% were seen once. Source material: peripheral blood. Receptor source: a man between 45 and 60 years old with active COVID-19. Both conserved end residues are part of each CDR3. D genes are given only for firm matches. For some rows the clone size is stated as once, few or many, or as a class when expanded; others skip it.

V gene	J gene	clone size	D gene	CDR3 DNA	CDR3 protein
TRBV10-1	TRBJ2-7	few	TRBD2	TGCGCCAGCAGCCCCGGGACATCCGGACTAGCGGGAGGCTCCTACGAGCAGTACTTC	CASSPGTSGLAGGSYEQYF
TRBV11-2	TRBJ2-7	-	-	TGTGCCAGCAGCTTACTAGCCCACAGATACGAGCAGTACTTC	CASSLLAHRYEQYF
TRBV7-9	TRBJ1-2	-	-	TGTGCCAGCAGCTTTCAGGGCCATGGCTACACCTTC	CASSFQGHGYTF
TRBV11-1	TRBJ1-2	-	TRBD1	TGTGCCAGCAGTTCGGGACAGTTCTATGGCTACACCTTC	CASSSGQFYGYTF
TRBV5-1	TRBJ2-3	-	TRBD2	TGCGCCAGCAGCCCGCCGGGACTAGCCTTCGGTCGAGATACGCAGTATTTT	CASSPPGLAFGRDTQYF
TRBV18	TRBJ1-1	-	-	TGTGCCAGCTCACCGCGGCACCCGAACACTGAAGCTTTCTTT	CASSPRHPNTEAFF
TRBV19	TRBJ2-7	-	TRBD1	TGTGCCAGTAGTGCCCGACAGGGGTCCTACTACGAGCAGTACTTC	CASSARQGSYYEQYF
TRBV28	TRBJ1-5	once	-	TGTGCCAGCAGTCGACTCCGGGACACCCAGCATTTT	CASSRLRDTQHF
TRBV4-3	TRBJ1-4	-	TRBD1	TGCGCCAGCAGCCAAGATCCCCCACAGGGGGCGTTTAATGAAAAACTGTTTTTT	CASSQDPPQGAFNEKLFF
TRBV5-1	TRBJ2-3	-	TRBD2	TGCGCCAGCAGCTTGTTTAGCGGGGTTACTAGCACAGATACGCAGTATTTT	CASSLFSGVTSTDTQYF
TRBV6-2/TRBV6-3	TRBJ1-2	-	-	TGTGCCAGCAGTTACGCCACTACAGGGTCCTATGGCTACACCTTC	CASSYATTGSYGYTF
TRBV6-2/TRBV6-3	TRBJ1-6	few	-	TGTGCCAGCAGTCGGGGAATTGTGGCGGCCTATAATTCACCCCTCCACTTT	CASSRGIVAAYNSPLHF
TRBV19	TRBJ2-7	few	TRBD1	TGTGCCAGTAGTATTACGGGACAGGGGGCAACCTACGAGCAGTACTTC	CASSITGQGATYEQYF
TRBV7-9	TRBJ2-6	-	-	TGTGCCAGCAGCCTGAGCTCTGGGGCCAACGTCCTGACTTTC	CASSLSSGANVLTF
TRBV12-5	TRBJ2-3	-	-	TGTGCTAGTGGTTTGGTACTTTCGGGGTCCCACACAGATACGCAGTATTTT	CASGLVLSGSHTDTQYF
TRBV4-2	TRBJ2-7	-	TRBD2	TGTGCCAGCAGCCAAGATCGGAGCGGGAGGGCTAACTACGAGCAGTACTTC	CASSQDRSGRANYEQYF
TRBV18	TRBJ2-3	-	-	TGTGCCAGCTCGCGGTCCATGGCAGATACGCAGTATTTT	CASSRSMADTQYF
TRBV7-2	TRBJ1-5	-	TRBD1	TGTGCCAGCAACCCAGCCGGGACAGGGATCCAGCCCCAGCATTTT	CASNPAGTGIQPQHF
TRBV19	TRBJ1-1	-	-	TGTGCCAGTAGTAGCCAGATGAACACTGAAGCTTTCTTT	CASSSQMNTEAFF
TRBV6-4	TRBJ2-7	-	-	TGTGCCAGCAAGGGTCGGGAGATCTACGAGCAGTACTTC	CASKGREIYEQYF
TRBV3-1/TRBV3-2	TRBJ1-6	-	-	TGTGCCAGCAGCCAAGATCGAGGATCACCCCTCCACTTT	CASSQDRGSPLHF
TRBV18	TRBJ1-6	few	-	TGTGCCAGCTCACCATTACCGTCAGCAGGGCCGAATTCACCCCTCCACTTT	CASSPLPSAGPNSPLHF
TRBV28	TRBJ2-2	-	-	TGTGCCAGCATCCCAGGGGTAAGCGCCGGGGAGCTGTTTTTT	CASIPGVSAGELFF
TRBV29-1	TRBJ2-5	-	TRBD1	TGCAGCGTTGACGCGACAGGGGGCAGAGAGACCCAGTACTTC	CSVDATGGRETQYF
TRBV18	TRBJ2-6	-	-	TGTGCCAGCTCACCCCGCCACGAGGGTTCAGGGGCCAACGTCCTGACTTTC	CASSPRHEGSGANVLTF
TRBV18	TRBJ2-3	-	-	TGTGCCAGCTCACCAGCTCAGGGCCCAGATACGCAGTATTTT	CASSPAQGPDTQYF
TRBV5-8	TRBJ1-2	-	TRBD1	TGTGCCAGCAGCTTGCAGGACAGGGGTTGGACCTTC	CASSLQDRGWTF
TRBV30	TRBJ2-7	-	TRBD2	TGTGCCTGGAGTCCGCATAGCGGGCCCTACGAGCAGTACTTC	CAWSPHSGPYEQYF
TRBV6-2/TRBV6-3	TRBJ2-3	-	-	TGTGCCAGCAGTTACTCGAACAGGGCGGGAGATACGCAGTATTTT	CASSYSNRAGDTQYF
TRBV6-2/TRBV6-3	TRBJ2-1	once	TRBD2	TGTGCCAGCAGTTACTCGCTTGCCGGGAGGGGATACAATGAGCAGTTCTTC	CASSYSLAGRGYNEQFF
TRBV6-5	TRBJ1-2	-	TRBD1	TGTGCCAGCAGGACAGGGGGCACGGCTGGCTACACCTTC	CASRTGGTAGYTF
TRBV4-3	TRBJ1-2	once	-	TGCGCCAGCAGCCGACAGGTGTTGGGGTATGGCTACACCTTC	CASSRQVLGYGYTF
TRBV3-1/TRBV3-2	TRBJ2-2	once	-	TGTGCCAGCAGCCTCAGGGAGGCGAACACCGGGGAGCTGTTTTTT	CASSLREANTGELFF
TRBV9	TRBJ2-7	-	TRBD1	TGTGCCAGCAGCACGGGACAGTGGAGCTCCTACGAGCAGTACTTC	CASSTGQWSSYEQYF
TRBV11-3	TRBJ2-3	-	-	TGTGCCAGCTCGGGTGGGGGCCCTGGCGATACGCAGTATTTT	CASSGGGPGDTQYF
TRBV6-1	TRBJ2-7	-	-	TGTGCCAGCAGTGTCGCAGGGGAGTTGCCCGGCGGCGAGCAGTACTTC	CASSVAGELPGGEQYF
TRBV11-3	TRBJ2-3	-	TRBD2	TGTGCCAGCAGCTATAGCGGGGATACGCAGTATTTT	CASSYSGDTQYF
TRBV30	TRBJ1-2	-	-	TGTGCCTGGAGTGTACCGGTCTATGGCTACACCTTC	CAWSVPVYGYTF
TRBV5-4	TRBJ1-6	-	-	TGTGCCAGCAGCTTGGTCCTCCATTCACCCCTCCACTTT	CASSLVLHSPLHF
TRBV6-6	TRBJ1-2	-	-	TGTGCCAGCAGTTACGGCCAGTCGAACGCCTATGGCTACACCTTC	CASSYGQSNAYGYTF
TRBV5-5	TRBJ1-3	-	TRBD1	TGTGCCAGCAGCCTGGGACAGGCTGGAAACACCATATATTTT	CASSLGQAGNTIYF
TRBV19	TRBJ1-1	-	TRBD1	TGTGCCAGTAGTATAGGGACAGGGAACACTGAAGCTTTCTTT	CASSIGTGNTEAFF
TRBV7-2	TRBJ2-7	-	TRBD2	TGTGCCAGCAGCGGAGTAGGACTAGCCAGCGAGCAGTACTTC	CASSGVGLASEQYF
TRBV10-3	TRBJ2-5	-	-	TGTGCCATCGCGCAGGCCGAAGAGACCCAGTACTTC	CAIAQAEETQYF
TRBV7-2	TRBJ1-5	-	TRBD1	TGTGCCAGCAGTCTCCCAGGGGGAAGCAATCAGCCCCAGCATTTT	CASSLPGGSNQPQHF
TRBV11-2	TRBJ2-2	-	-	TGTGCCAGCAGCTTAGATGTCACCGCGGACGGGGAGCTGTTTTTT	CASSLDVTADGELFF
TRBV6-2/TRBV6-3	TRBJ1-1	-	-	TGTGCCAGCAGCTACTCGCAGGGGCTCTCTGAAGCTTTCTTT	CASSYSQGLSEAFF